This passage covers 9 T cell receptor beta chains from one sample sequenced in a study of glioma-infiltrating T cells after dendritic cell vaccination. Time point here: after dendritic cell vaccination, including at tumor progression/relapse. Clones were sequenced by immunoSEQ multiplex PCR, and TCRdb holds only the in-frame ones, with some missing. The data contain approximately 91,000 clones, roughly 77% of them singletons. This specimen consisted of blood, obtained after dendritic cell vaccination. The receptor source for this set is a human donor with glioblastoma.

The table lists this clone with a few counts. This chain joins TRBV5-6 and TRBJ2-1; tentative D call: TRBD2 (6 bases). Trimming cost V 3 bases and J 9 bases, with 13 bases left between them. The CDR3 contains 13 residues. CDR1 SGHDT and CDR2 YYEEEE come from the germline V gene. The CDR3 sequence is CASSYGTLGEQFF. The CDR3 region has the DNA TGTGCCAGCAGCTATGGGACTCTCGGTGAGCAGTTCTTC.

Only one count was recorded for this clone. This chain joins TRBV7-8 and TRBJ2-5, with TRBD1 identical over 7 bases. Germline loops: CDR1 SGHVS, CDR2 FQNEAQ. Trimming took 0 bases from V and 5 from J; bases not matched to a gene: 6. CDR3 length: 15 amino acids. The CDR3, as DNA: TGTGCCAGCAGCTTAGCGGCAGGGGGAGCTGAGACCCAGTACTTC. It translates to CASSLAAGGAETQYF.

This chain joins TRBV5-4 and TRBJ1-6, with no clear D. The CDR3 has 12 amino acids. V lost 0 bases and J 10 bases, leaving 5 bases between the germline ends. Germline CDR1 is SGHNT and CDR2 is YYREEE (reference sequence). This CDR3 is CASSLGQSPLHF. The DNA for the CDR3 is TGTGCCAGCAGCTTGGGGCAGTCACCCCTCCACTTT.

V gene TRBV30 combines with J gene TRBJ1-2; 7 bases match TRBD1. CDR1 GTSNPN and CDR2 SVGIG come from the germline V gene (reference sequence). Trimming at V came to 1 base and at J to 0 bases, leaving 2 bases not matched to a gene. The CDR3 totals 14 residues. The CDR3 nucleotides are TGTGCCTGGAGTGGGGACAGTTCTAACTATGGCTACACCTTC. Translated, it gives CAWSGDSSNYGYTF.

V usage is TRBV15 and J usage is TRBJ2-5; TRBD1 aligns across 9 bases. Germline CDR1 and CDR2: LNHNV and YYDKDF (reference sequence). This CDR3 spans 15 amino acids. V dropped 2 bases and J dropped 5; count of bases not matched to a gene: 6. The CDR3 is CATSRQQGARETQYF. CDR3 sequence (DNA): TGTGCCACCAGCAGACAACAGGGGGCGCGGGAGACCCAGTACTTC.

This chain joins TRBV18 and TRBJ1-5, with 11 bases aligning to TRBD1. This CDR3 contains 15 residues. Per the germline V gene, CDR1 is KGHSH and CDR2 is LQKENI. The ends lost 4 bases at V and 6 bases at J; junction bases unmatched: 5. CDR3: CASSQGQGAGQPQHF. Here the CDR3 DNA reads TGTGCCAGCTCACAAGGACAGGGGGCGGGTCAGCCCCAGCATTTT.

This rearrangement joins TRBV18 to TRBJ1-6; the D is unclear. Trimming left V 3 bases short and J 6 bases short, with 9 bases between. Germline CDR1 and CDR2: KGHSH and LQKENI. The length of the CDR3 is 14 residues. CDR3 residues: CASSPDSGNSPLHF. CDR3 nucleotide sequence: TGTGCCAGCTCACCGGATTCGGGTAATTCACCCCTCCACTTT.

The rearrangement uses TRBV4-1 and TRBJ1-2; D remains unclear. This CDR3 contains 13 residues. Germline CDR1 and CDR2: MGHRA and YSYEKL. With 1 base removed from V and 3 bases from J, the gap between germline ends came to 6 bases. CDR3 protein: CASSQVGDYGYTF. In DNA, the CDR3 is TGCGCCAGCAGCCAAGTCGGGGACTATGGCTACACCTTC.

This clone was detected a few times. The V and J genes are TRBV9 and TRBJ2-1; 7 nucleotides line up with TRBD2. This CDR3 has 17 amino acids. CDR1 SGDLS and CDR2 YYNGEE come from the germline V gene. With 6 bases clipped from V and 2 bases from J, the junction kept 14 bases outside the gene matches. The CDR3 DNA reads as TGTGCCAGCACCTTTGGGGGGGGAGGGAGGACCTACAATGAGCAGTTCTTC. It specifies CASTFGGGGRTYNEQFF.